The 6 T cell receptor beta chains below all came from one sample that was sequenced in a study of CD8+ T cells in alopecia areata. Treatment described: oral pan-JAK inhibitor, 5-10 mg twice daily. Sequencing used cDNA as its template, made by extracting RNA and reverse transcribing it. Sequenced by immunoSEQ multiplex PCR; TCRdb stores in-frame clones only, minus some. The data contain about 210,000 clones, 64% of them seen just once; the ten biggest clones take up around 4.2%. The sequencing here drew on CD4+ T cells sorted from blood, taken at week 4, from a patient treated with tofacitinib. These receptors all stem from a human donor with alopecia areata.

This rearrangement joins TRBV23-1 to TRBJ1-5; 11 nucleotides line up with TRBD1. TRBV23-1 is recorded as an ORF, its role being uncertain. V lost 0 bases and J lost 5; bases outside the gene matches: 3. The length of the CDR3 is 16 residues. The CDR3 DNA follows: TGCGCCAGCAGTCAATCGGACAGGGGGCTTGATCAGCCCCAGCATTTT. Translated: CASSQSDRGLDQPQHF.

Comments on this clone: This sample includes further DNA sequences coding for the same CDR3. The rearrangement uses TRBV4-3 and TRBJ1-2; the D is unclear. The length of the CDR3 is 12 residues. Trimming removed 0 bases from V and 5 bases from J, with 4 bases in between. Germline V gene lookup returns CDR1 LGHNA and CDR2 YSLEER. The CDR3: CASSQDRYGYTF. CDR3 nucleotide sequence: TGCGCCAGCAGCCAAGACCGGTATGGCTACACCTTC.

This clone has a handful of counts. The chain links TRBV4-1 to TRBJ2-3; D might be TRBD1 (5 bases). The CDR3 is made up of 13 amino acids. Germline V CDR1 and CDR2: MGHRA, YSYEKL. V was clipped by 6 bases and J by 3 bases, with 10 bases between them. The DNA for the CDR3 is TGCGCCAGCAGTTCTACAGGTACAGATACGCAGTATTTT. Translating it yields CASSSTGTDTQYF.

The rearrangement links TRBV7-2 to TRBJ2-1, with 9 nucleotides matching TRBD2. The CDR3 extends over 12 amino acids. J was trimmed by 13 bases and V by 8 bases; bases with no gene match: 9. Germline-derived CDR1 and CDR2 are SGHTA and FQGNSA. CDR3 amino acids: CASRSPSGAQFF. The CDR3 DNA is TGTGCCAGCCGGTCCCCTAGCGGGGCACAGTTCTTC.

The chain combines TRBV5-6 with TRBJ1-6; TRBD1 is a possible D gene (6 bases). This CDR3 spans 14 amino acids. V was shortened by 1 base and J by 10 bases, with 12 bases between the two germline ends. From germline, CDR1 is SGHDT and CDR2 YYEEEE. In nucleotides, the CDR3 is TGTGCCAGCAGCTTGTGGGCAGGGGTGTCACCCCTCCACTTT. Translation: CASSLWAGVSPLHF.

This clone was found once. CDR3 region: CASGLTGVGEQFF. The CDR3 DNA follows: TGTGCTAGTGGTTTGACAGGGGTCGGTGAGCAGTTCTTC. The genes are TRBV12-5 and TRBJ2-1; TRBD1 matches at 7 bases. The CDR3 has 13 amino acids. Germline V gene data show CDR1 as LGHNT and CDR2 as FRNRAP. The J segment lost 9 bases and the V segment lost 2 bases, leaving 4 bases of the junction unmatched. The variable domain in full, with the rest retrieved from reference TRBV12-5 and TRBJ2-1, is DARVTQTPRHKVTEMGQEVTMRCQPILGHNTVFWYRQTMMQGLELLAYFRNRAPLDDSGMPKDRFSAEMPDATLATLKIQPSEPRDSAVYFCASGLTGVGEQFFGPGTRLTVL.